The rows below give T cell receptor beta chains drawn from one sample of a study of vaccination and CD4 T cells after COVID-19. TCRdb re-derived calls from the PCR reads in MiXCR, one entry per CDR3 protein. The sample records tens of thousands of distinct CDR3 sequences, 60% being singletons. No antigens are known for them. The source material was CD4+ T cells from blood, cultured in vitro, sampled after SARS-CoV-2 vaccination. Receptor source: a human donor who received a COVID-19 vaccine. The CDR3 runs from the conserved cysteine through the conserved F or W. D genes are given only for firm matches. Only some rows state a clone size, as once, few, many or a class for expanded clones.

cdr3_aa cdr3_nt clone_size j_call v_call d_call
CASSLVSPTFGADQETQYF NA NA TRBJ2-5 TRBV7-2 NA
CSVNIDSYEQFF TGTAGCGTTAACATTGACAGCTATGAGCAGTTCTTC NA TRBJ2-1 TRBV29-1 NA
CSASSVSPGGTEAFF TGCAGTGCTAGTAGTGTGTCGCCCGGAGGCACTGAAGCTTTCTTT NA TRBJ1-1 TRBV20-1 NA
CASSLNGQGSSAPLHF TGTGCCAGCAGCTTGAACGGACAGGGGTCCTCGGCACCCCTCCACTTT NA TRBJ1-6 TRBV7-2 TRBD1
CSAAKWGGPRNTIYF TGCAGTGCTGCCAAATGGGGGGGCCCCCGAAACACCATATATTTT NA TRBJ1-3 TRBV20-1 NA
CASSLPGGTYEQYF TGTGCCAGCAGCTTACCCGGGGGTACCTACGAGCAGTACTTC NA TRBJ2-7 TRBV7-2 NA
CASSLNRQGASYGYTF TGTGCCAGCAGCTTAAATAGGCAGGGGGCATCCTATGGCTACACCTTC NA TRBJ1-2 TRBV11-2 TRBD1
CASSTWGFF TGTGCCAGCAGTACCTGGGGGTTCTTC NA TRBJ1-2 TRBV6-1 NA
CATSAGALSGYTF TGTGCCACCAGTGCCGGCGCTCTATCCGGCTACACCTTC NA TRBJ1-2 TRBV24-1 NA
CASSNRNTEAFF TGTGCCAGTTCGAACAGAAACACTGAAGCTTTCTTT NA TRBJ1-1 TRBV19 NA
CASSEAPTGEGETQYF TGTGCCAGCAGTGAAGCCCCTACAGGGGAGGGAGAGACCCAGTACTTC once TRBJ2-5 TRBV6-1 NA
CASSLTRSTEAFF TGCGCCAGCAGCTTGACTCGCAGCACTGAAGCTTTCTTT few TRBJ1-1 TRBV5-1 NA
CASSSPGQGAYYGYTF TGTGCCAGCAGTTCCCCCGGACAGGGGGCCTACTATGGCTACACCTTC NA TRBJ1-2 TRBV6-5 TRBD1
CASSPRGGDLNQPQHF TGTGCCAGCAGCCCCCGGGGGGGGGATTTAAATCAGCCCCAGCATTTT NA TRBJ1-5 TRBV7-9 NA
CASSHSGGAYEQYF TGTGCCAGCAGCCATAGCGGGGGGGCCTACGAGCAGTACTTC NA TRBJ2-7 TRBV5-4 TRBD2
CSASGVAEARPNYGYTF TGCAGTGCTAGCGGGGTGGCAGAAGCACGACCTAACTATGGCTACACCTTC NA TRBJ1-2 TRBV20-1 NA
CSALSGGNTEAFF TGCAGTGCACTTTCCGGAGGGAACACTGAAGCTTTCTTT NA TRBJ1-1 TRBV20-1 NA
CASSYSKVRGDYGYTF TGTGCCAGCAGTTACTCGAAAGTCAGGGGGGACTATGGCTACACCTTC few TRBJ1-2 TRBV6-5 TRBD1
CATKNPLDRLDGYTF TGTGCCACCAAAAACCCCTTAGACAGGTTGGATGGCTACACCTTC NA TRBJ1-2 TRBV6-2/TRBV6-3 NA
CASSTANIQYF TGTGCCAGCAGTACAGCCAACATTCAGTACTTC few TRBJ2-4 TRBV12-3/TRBV12-4 NA
CASSEVEGATDTQYF TGTGCCAGCAGTGAGGTCGAGGGGGCAACAGATACGCAGTATTTT few TRBJ2-3 TRBV2 TRBD1
CASSWTSGGSTDTQYF TGTGCCAGCAGCTGGACTAGCGGGGGAAGCACAGATACGCAGTATTTT NA TRBJ2-3 TRBV7-2 TRBD2
CSAQQGGATGELFF TGCAGTGCGCAGCAGGGGGGGGCAACCGGGGAGCTGTTTTTT once TRBJ2-2 TRBV20-1 NA
CASSLGTGTAAYYEQYF TGTGCCAGCAGCTTAGGTACCGGGACAGCCGCGTACTACGAGCAGTACTTC NA TRBJ2-7 TRBV7-9 TRBD1
CASSNRWDGNSYNSPLHF TGTGCCAGCAGTAACCGATGGGACGGAAACTCCTATAATTCACCCCTCCACTTT NA TRBJ1-6 TRBV6-1 NA
CASSFPAGGTDTQYF TGCGCCAGCAGCTTCCCAGCGGGGGGCACAGATACGCAGTATTTT NA TRBJ2-3 TRBV5-1 TRBD2
CASRGSEVRGSGETQYF TGTGCCAGCAGGGGCTCAGAGGTCAGGGGGTCGGGAGAGACCCAGTACTTC NA TRBJ2-5 TRBV12-3/TRBV12-4 TRBD1
CASRTGIEGAEAFF TGTGCCAGTAGGACAGGGATTGAAGGAGCTGAAGCTTTCTTT NA TRBJ1-1 TRBV19 TRBD1
CSARSPGGSNQPQHF TGCAGTGCTAGATCCCCTGGTGGTAGCAATCAGCCCCAGCATTTT NA TRBJ1-5 TRBV20-1 NA
CAISESNSGLWWYEQYF TGTGCCATCAGTGAGTCCAACAGCGGTCTTTGGTGGTACGAGCAGTACTTC NA TRBJ2-7 TRBV10-3 NA
CAWLNGQNTEAFF TGTGCCTGGTTAAACGGTCAGAACACTGAAGCTTTCTTT once TRBJ1-1 TRBV30 NA
CASSGGTGGEAFF TGTGCCAGCAGTGGCGGGACAGGGGGTGAAGCTTTCTTT few TRBJ1-1 TRBV27 TRBD1
CASSEPGNTIYF TGTGCCAGCAGTGAACCTGGAAACACCATATATTTT NA TRBJ1-3 TRBV2 NA
CASRDLGGPNEQFF TGTGCCAGCAGGGACCTGGGGGGGCCCAATGAGCAGTTCTTC NA TRBJ2-1 TRBV7-4 NA
CAWSVPGTGAGNSPLHF TGTGCCTGGAGTGTACCCGGGACAGGGGCAGGGAATTCACCCCTCCACTTT NA TRBJ1-6 TRBV30 TRBD1
CASSMTSGYEQYF TGTGCCAGCAGCATGACTAGCGGCTACGAGCAGTACTTC NA TRBJ2-7 TRBV7-9 TRBD2
CASSQIYSGGAEETQYF TGTGCCAGCAGCCAAATTTATAGCGGGGGGGCCGAAGAGACCCAGTACTTC NA TRBJ2-5 TRBV3-1 TRBD2
CATSRDRASPLHF TGTGCCACCAGCAGAGACAGGGCTTCACCCCTCCACTTT few TRBJ1-6 TRBV15 NA
CSANRDRGGEAFF TGCAGTGCTAACCGGGACAGGGGGGGTGAAGCTTTCTTT few TRBJ1-1 TRBV20-1 TRBD1
CASSYSSGRETQYF TGTGCCAGCAGTTACTCGAGCGGGAGAGAGACCCAGTACTTC NA TRBJ2-5 TRBV6-5 TRBD2
CASSYSLIQGHNSPLHF TGTGCCAGCAGTTACTCCCTGATACAAGGTCATAATTCACCCCTCCACTTT NA TRBJ1-6 TRBV6-5 NA
CASSEQGREEAQYF TGTGCCAGCAGTGAGCAGGGGAGGGAAGAGGCCCAGTACTTC large TRBJ2-5 TRBV6-1 NA
CAWSVSDRNSPLHF TGTGCCTGGAGTGTATCGGACAGAAATTCACCCCTCCACTTT NA TRBJ1-6 TRBV30 NA
CASSLEGSYGYTF TGCGCCAGCAGCTTAGAAGGATCCTATGGCTACACCTTC NA TRBJ1-2 TRBV5-1 NA
CASSRDRGLETQYF TGTGCCAGCAGTCGGGACAGGGGGCTCGAGACCCAGTACTTC NA TRBJ2-5 TRBV12-3/TRBV12-4 TRBD1
CASSQGGGGGDTQYF TGTGCCAGCAGCCAGGGGGGCGGGGGAGGCGATACGCAGTATTTT NA TRBJ2-3 TRBV2 NA
CSAWGTEGAFF TGCAGTGCTTGGGGGACCGAGGGAGCTTTCTTT NA TRBJ1-1 TRBV20-1 NA
CASSEFGSGGDEKLFF TGTGCCAGCAGTGAATTCGGATCAGGAGGTGATGAAAAACTGTTTTTT few TRBJ1-4 TRBV25-1 NA
CASQTGVSFPLSSPLHF TGTGCCAGCCAGACAGGGGTCTCGTTCCCACTGTCTTCACCCCTCCACTTT NA TRBJ1-6 TRBV6-4 TRBD1
CASSELLETSTDTQYF TGTGCCAGCAGTGAATTGTTAGAAACTAGCACAGATACGCAGTATTTT NA TRBJ2-3 TRBV2 NA
CSARDQGLAGPYEQYF TGCAGTGCTAGAGATCAGGGACTAGCGGGGCCATACGAGCAGTACTTC medium-sized TRBJ2-7 TRBV20-1 TRBD2
CATNSPGLEEETQYF TGTGCCACCAATTCCCCGGGACTAGAGGAAGAGACCCAGTACTTC NA TRBJ2-5 TRBV6-1 TRBD2
CAWSVLRGGTNQPQHF TGTGCCTGGAGTGTACTACGGGGGGGAACCAATCAGCCCCAGCATTTT few TRBJ1-5 TRBV30 NA
CASSFGGGITYEQYF TGTGCCAGCAGTTTCGGGGGGGGGATTACCTACGAGCAGTACTTC NA TRBJ2-7 TRBV27 TRBD2
CSASTGGGETQYF TGCAGTGCTAGCACGGGGGGCGGAGAGACCCAGTACTTC NA TRBJ2-5 TRBV20-1 NA
CASSLTAGRNSPLHF TGTGCCAGCAGTTTAACGGCAGGGAGGAATTCACCCCTCCACTTT few TRBJ1-6 TRBV27 NA
CASSMGSIRGRKLFF TGTGCCAGTAGTATGGGAAGTATAAGGGGGAGGAAGCTGTTTTTT NA TRBJ2-2 TRBV19 NA
CASSFVGGGYEQYF TGTGCCAGCAGCTTTGTAGGGGGCGGCTACGAGCAGTACTTC NA TRBJ2-7 TRBV7-9 TRBD1
CASSLSIGEDSPLHF TGTGCCAGCAGTCTTTCGATAGGGGAGGACTCACCCCTCCACTTT few TRBJ1-6 TRBV6-1 NA